This T cell receptor (beta chain) is drawn from a study of T cell responses to AZD1222 COVID-19 vaccine. Unmatched junction bases numbered 13, after V lost 6 bases and J lost 2 bases. CDR1 and CDR2 from the germline V gene are SGHNT and YYREEE (reference sequence). CDR3 length equals 18 residues. Some clones are missing from TCRdb's copy, which holds only in-frame ones; the method was immunoSEQ multiplex PCR. The sample holds 85,000 to 90,000 clones, roughly 88% seen once. The TCR was taken from an adult in good health. The specimen comprised peripheral blood, sampled on day 0 of MenACWY control vaccination. The chain couples TRBV5-4 to TRBJ2-1; 11 nucleotides agree with TRBD2. The CDR3: CASTYNSGGAVTYNEQFF. CDR3 coding DNA: TGTGCCAGCACCTATAATAGCGGGGGGGCAGTCACCTACAATGAGCAGTTCTTC.